What follows describes a single T cell receptor (beta chain). The entry originates in a study of blood T cell repertoires in COVID-19. Study details: The United States, Italy and Spain supplied acute and convalescent COVID-19 samples. From T cells, B-cell-depleted T cells, or PBMCs came the material, which was cDNA or gDNA.

In the original processing: The assay estimated nucleated cells by amplifying reference gene primers. Clones were read by immunoSEQ multiplex PCR, and TCRdb kept only the in-frame ones, dropping some. D and trimming come from the DNA, and the V and J calls and clone size come from that table. Altogether about 270,000 clones are present, under 90% being singletons, with the ten largest covering less than 4%. The CDR3 covers 16 residues. Looked up from germline, CDR1 is SEHNR and CDR2 is FQNEAQ (reference sequence). The J segment lost 8 bases and the V segment lost 1 base, leaving 11 bases of the junction unmatched.

The TCR sequence derives from a woman aged 18-29 years with acute or convalescent COVID-19. The specimen was peripheral blood. This chain connects TRBV7-9 to TRBJ2-1, with TRBD2 identical over 7 bases. The CDR3 region is CASSLGVGGSLDEQFF. Here the CDR3 DNA reads TGTGCCAGCAGCTTAGGGGTCGGGGGGAGTTTAGATGAGCAGTTCTTC.